Following are 18 T cell receptor beta chains from one sample sequenced in a study of shared clonotypes between healthy human individuals (dated by TCRdb to the early 2020s). Library prep was done by the immunoSEQ multiplex PCR assay. TCRdb's version of the immuneACCESS table is confined to in-frame rearrangements and falls short of the full clone set. An unresolved V gene accounts for under half of the shortfall where checked; the remainder is of unknown origin. The sample table records 2 million to 2.5 million clones; about 90% of these occur just once. In total, the top ten clones hold around 0.4% of the sample. The material sequenced was naive CD4+ T cells from PBMCs. According to the study, the label for this sample's cell subset or site signals: CD45RA+ positively selected. All receptors derive from a man between 18 and 35 years old in good health. Some clones in this sample may be carry-over from other donors' samples.

The chain joins TRBV27 to TRBJ2-7; D remains unclear. Germline V CDR1 and CDR2: MNHEY, SMNVEV (reference sequence). The CDR3 runs to 14 residues. The ends were cut back, 1 base at V and 6 bases at J, with 13 bases in the middle. CDR3 in DNA: TGTGCCAGCAGTTTATTTTACCCATCGGGCGAGCAGTACTTC. Protein: CASSLFYPSGEQYF.

J is TRBJ2-3 and V is TRBV30, with D unresolved. Germline V lookup: CDR1 GTSNPN, CDR2 SVGIG (reference sequence). V was cut by 3 bases and J by 2 bases, with 12 bases left in between. CDR3 length equals 14 residues. The chain's CDR3 is CAWRFGPNTDTQYF. DNA of the CDR3: TGTGCCTGGAGGTTCGGGCCAAACACAGATACGCAGTATTTT. Full variable domain (rest looked up from reference TRBV30 and TRBJ2-3): SQTIHQWPATLVQPVGSPLSLECTVEGTSNPNLYWYRQAAGRGLQLLFYSVGIGQISSEVPQNLSASRPQDRQFILSSKKLLLSDSGFYLCAWRFGPNTDTQYFGPGTRLTVL.

This rearrangement joins TRBV30 to TRBJ2-7; D possibly corresponds to TRBD1 (6 bases). This CDR3 has 13 residues. V was trimmed by 2 bases and J by 3 bases, leaving 11 bases between them. Germline V lookup: CDR1 GTSNPN, CDR2 SVGIG (reference sequence). CDR3 region: CAWSHTGNYEQYF. Written as DNA, the CDR3 is TGTGCCTGGAGTCACACAGGGAACTACGAGCAGTACTTC.

The genes are TRBV29-1 and TRBJ2-1; possible D gene TRBD1, 5 bases. CDR1 is SQVTM and CDR2 is ANQGSEA in the germline V gene. The CDR3 sequence is 13 residues long. V was trimmed by 7 bases and J by 2 bases, leaving 12 bases between them. The CDR3 coding sequence is TGCAGCGCTCTAATGACAGCCTACAATGAGCAGTTCTTC. Protein product: CSALMTAYNEQFF.

This clone was seen once. This rearrangement joins TRBV18 to TRBJ2-7; the D gene is possibly TRBD2 (5 bases). In germline, CDR1 is KGHSH, CDR2 LQKENI. The CDR3 is 14 amino acids. The V end was cut by 6 bases, the J end by 3 bases, with 15 bases between. The CDR3 coding sequence is TGTGCCAGCTCCGATGCGGGCCTCCACTACGAGCAGTACTTC. Its protein is CASSDAGLHYEQYF.

The chain links TRBV28 to TRBJ2-3; 9 positions agree with TRBD1. This CDR3 spans 15 amino acids. The germline V gene has CDR1 MDHEN and CDR2 SYDVKM. The junction had 9 bases not matched to a gene; V was cut back by 6 bases and J by 5 bases. Written as DNA, the CDR3 is TGTGCCAGCAGCCTATCCGGACAGGGGTTAGATACGCAGTATTTT. This gives the protein CASSLSGQGLDTQYF.

The V and J genes are TRBV5-1 and TRBJ1-2; TRBD1 aligns across 7 bases. This CDR3 has 13 amino acids. J lost 8 bases, V lost 4 bases, and 8 bases had no gene match. In germline, CDR1 is SGHRS, CDR2 YFSETQ. The CDR3 is CASSVRQGTGYTF. The CDR3 region has the DNA TGCGCCAGCAGCGTCAGACAGGGTACCGGCTACACCTTC.

The chain has TRBV6-1 and TRBJ1-4; D is possibly TRBD1 (6 bases). Germline CDR1 and CDR2: MNHNS and SASEGT. This CDR3 region has 16 residues. V gave up 3 bases and J gave up 7 bases, with 18 bases separating them. CDR3 DNA: TGTGCCAGCAGTGAGACATGGAACAGGGAAATTGAAAAACTGTTTTTT. This gives the protein CASSETWNREIEKLFF.

Turning to this clone: Other DNA sequences in this sample translate to the same CDR3. This chain links TRBV2 with TRBJ2-7; TRBD2 matches at 7 bases. The CDR3 spans 14 residues. Per germline, CDR1 SNHLY and CDR2 FYNNEI. V lost 4 bases, J lost 1 base, and 4 bases stayed unmatched. CDR3 residues: CASSGLAGSYEQYF. The DNA for the CDR3 is TGTGCCAGCAGTGGACTAGCTGGGTCCTACGAGCAGTACTTC.

This clone was found once. This chain joins TRBV28 and TRBJ1-5; TRBD1 aligns across 9 bases. The CDR3 is 17 amino acids. The germline CDR1 and CDR2 sequences are MDHEN and SYDVKM. The trim removed 6 bases at V and 2 bases at J, leaving 11 bases unmatched. The CDR3 loop reads CASREGQGLLGNQPQHF. DNA for the CDR3: TGTGCCAGCAGGGAGGGACAGGGTTTGTTGGGCAATCAGCCCCAGCATTTT. Based on the CDR3 plus reference TRBV28 and TRBJ1-5, the full variable domain is DVKVTQSSRYLVKRTGEKVFLECVQDMDHENMFWYRQDPGLGLRLIYFSYDVKMKEKGDIPEGYSVSREKKERFSLILESASTNQTSMYLCASREGQGLLGNQPQHFGDGTRLSIL.

This clone was seen a few times. The same CDR3 also results from other DNA sequences found in this sample. The CDR3, as DNA: TGCGCCAGCAGCTTATTAGCGGGAGGGGGCTACGAGCAGTACTTC. Encoded protein: CASSLLAGGGYEQYF. This chain connects TRBV5-1 to TRBJ2-7; 11 bases fit TRBD2. Germline trimming cut 2 bases from V and 3 bases from J; bases unmatched to any gene: 4. The germline gives CDR1 SGHRS, CDR2 YFSETQ. The CDR3 loop spans 15 amino acids.

V usage is TRBV15 and J usage is TRBJ2-7, with 7 bases identical to TRBD1. Germline lookup yields CDR1 LNHNV and CDR2 YYDKDF (reference sequence). The CDR3 length is 20 residues. V lost 0 bases, J lost 2 bases, and 19 bases stayed unmatched. The CDR3 region is CATSRDPFGYRGHTTYEQYF. The CDR3 bases are TGTGCCACCAGCAGAGATCCGTTTGGTTACAGGGGCCATACTACCTACGAGCAGTACTTC.

This clone appeared a single time. The chain employs TRBV18 and TRBJ2-7; 8 bases map to TRBD1. Germline loops: CDR1 KGHSH, CDR2 LQKENI. The J segment lost 6 bases and the V segment lost 2 bases, leaving 12 bases of the junction unmatched. CDR3 length equals 16 residues. The CDR3 DNA sequence: TGTGCCAGCTCACCAAGGGGCGCAGGGGGCATGTCCGAGCAGTACTTC. Encoded protein: CASSPRGAGGMSEQYF.

The J gene is TRBJ1-2, the V gene TRBV18; tentatively, D is TRBD1 (5 bases). This CDR3 has 17 residues. CDR1 KGHSH and CDR2 LQKENI come from the germline V gene. The ends were cut back, 0 bases at V and 5 bases at J, with 19 bases in the middle. CDR3 in amino acids: CASSPPMAGGIGYGYTF. Written as DNA, the CDR3 is TGTGCCAGCTCACCACCGATGGCTGGGGGGATAGGATATGGCTACACCTTC.

Comment on this clone: Additional DNA sequences in this sample encode the identical CDR3. The chain recombines TRBV9 with TRBJ2-1; TRBD2 agrees at 9 bases. This CDR3 has 15 residues. Germline CDR1 and CDR2: SGDLS and YYNGEE. V lost 2 bases to trimming and J lost 4 bases; unmatched junction nucleotides: 4. The CDR3 spells CASSVSSGSYNEQFF. The CDR3 DNA sequence: TGTGCCAGCAGCGTGAGTAGCGGGAGTTACAATGAGCAGTTCTTC.

The chain has TRBV30 and TRBJ1-2, with D possibly TRBD1 on 5 matching bases. Germline CDR1 reads GTSNPN; CDR2 reads SVGIG (reference sequence). This CDR3 contains 16 residues. Trimming took 2 bases from V and 8 from J, leaving 24 bases between them. The CDR3 coding sequence is TGTGCCTGGAGTCCAGGAGGATGGGTATTTGAGGGGGGCTACACCTTC. It is translated as CAWSPGGWVFEGGYTF.

Comments on this clone: Other DNA sequences in this sample translate to the same CDR3. V gene TRBV6-5 combines with J gene TRBJ2-7; 10 nucleotides line up with TRBD2. The germline gives CDR1 MNHEY, CDR2 SVGAGI. V trimming: 6 bases; J trimming: 0 bases; junction bases outside the gene matches: 2. The CDR3 spans 14 residues. The DNA of the CDR3 is TGTGCCAGCAGCTTAGCGGGAGGCTCCTACGAGCAGTACTTC. Translation: CASSLAGGSYEQYF.

The chain has TRBV7-9 and TRBJ2-7; D is possibly TRBD1 or TRBD2 (6 bases each). This CDR3 has 14 residues. With 1 base removed from V and 5 bases from J, the gap between germline ends came to 12 bases. The V gene's germline CDR1 is SEHNR and CDR2 FQNEAQ (reference sequence). CDR3 DNA sequence: TGTGCCAGCAGCTTAGGTAGGGGGGTCGACGAGCAGTACTTC. Its protein is CASSLGRGVDEQYF. The full variable domain, rest sourced from reference TRBV7-9 and TRBJ2-7, is DTGVSQNPRHKITKRGQNVTFRCDPISEHNRLYWYRQTLGQGPEFLTYFQNEAQLEKSRLLSDRFSAERPKGSFSTLEIQRTEQGDSAMYLCASSLGRGVDEQYFGPGTRLTVT.